This T cell receptor beta chain was recorded in a study of shared clonotypes between healthy human individuals. DNA at 200 ng, 25,000 to 30,000 T cell genomes, went into sorted-subset replicate PCRs. Data came from immunoSEQ multiplex PCR; TCRdb stores just in-frame clones and leaves some out. The sample shows about 110,000 clones, about 71% of them seen only once. Trimming shortened V by 6 bases and J by 0 bases, and 8 bases separated the two germline ends. This CDR3 spans 14 amino acids. Germline CDR1 is ENHRY and CDR2 is SYGVKD. Every donor was a Caucasian adult from Nashville, Tennessee. Details on this clone: Its antigen remains unknown.

Study-level findings and limits: Clonotypes not shared had lower generation probabilities than those common to all four donors. The study sampled only blood, and tissue repertoires likely differ.

Sequenced sample: memory CD8+ T cells sorted from blood. The subset was: CD45RO+ cells pooled with CCR7-negative TemRA cells. V and J are TRBV10-3 and TRBJ1-4, with D possibly matching TRBD1 (6 bases). This clonotype was sampled from a woman in her 30s in good health. For the CDR3, the DNA is TGTGCCATCAGGGACAGTGCAACTAATGAAAAACTGTTTTTT. Protein product: CAIRDSATNEKLFF.